The 29 T cell receptor beta chains below all came from one sample that was sequenced in a study of blood T cell repertoires in COVID-19. Produced via immunoSEQ multiplex PCR; TCRdb's table is partial and in-frame only. The repertoire holds around 280,000 clones, with roughly 87% as singletons. The specimen was PBMCs or T cells enriched from blood (not recorded which). Receptors originate from a woman in her thirties or forties who had recovered from COVID-19.

The chain joins TRBV20-1 to TRBJ1-2; D ambiguous. The ends were cut back, 3 bases at V and 8 bases at J, with 7 bases in the middle. The CDR3 sequence is 10 residues long. CDR1 is DFQATT, CDR2 SNEGSKA, per germline (reference sequence). The CDR3 protein is CSARVAGYTF. CDR3 nucleotides: TGCAGTGCTAGGGTCGCGGGCTACACCTTC.

Notes on this clone: One end of the junction is discordant with germline, which a read error may explain. The J gene is TRBJ2-5, the V gene TRBV12-3 or TRBV12-4; 7 bases map to TRBD2. The CDR3 consists of 12 residues. DNA of the CDR3: TGTGCCAGCATACACGGGGTAGGGAGGGCCCACTTC. It translates to CASIHGVGRAHF.

V and J are TRBV28 and TRBJ1-1; 7 positions agree with TRBD1. The CDR3 length is 14 residues. V lost 5 bases and J lost 5; bases outside the gene matches: 8. CDR1 is MDHEN, CDR2 SYDVKM, per germline. CDR3 sequence reads: CASSIYRGWTEAFF. CDR3 DNA: TGTGCCAGCAGTATCTACAGGGGATGGACTGAAGCTTTCTTT.

This chain joins TRBV6-6 and TRBJ2-7, with TRBD2 as a possible D gene (6 bases). This CDR3 region has 15 residues. V lost 0 bases, J lost 7 bases, and 16 bases lay in between. Looked up from germline, CDR1 is MNHNY and CDR2 is SVGAGI (reference sequence). CDR3 sequence: CASSYSELASSEQYF. CDR3 coding DNA: TGTGCCAGCAGTTACTCGGAGCTAGCGAGCTCGGAGCAGTACTTC.

The chain uses TRBV6-1 and TRBJ1-4; D is unclear. V was cut by 0 bases and J by 6 bases, with 5 bases left in between. The CDR3 is 13 amino acids. Germline loops: CDR1 MNHNS, CDR2 SASEGT. DNA for the CDR3: TGTGCCAGCAGTGAAGCTTATGATGAAAAACTGTTTTTT. This sequence encodes CASSEAYDEKLFF.

The chain recombines TRBV18 with TRBJ1-4; perhaps TRBD1 as D (6 bases). V was pared by 2 bases and J by 7 bases, with 17 bases between. Germline-derived CDR1 and CDR2 are KGHSH and LQKENI. The CDR3 covers 16 residues. The CDR3 DNA reads TGTGCCAGCTCACCAACCAGGGGTCCGAGATCTGAAAAACTGTTTTTT. Its translation is CASSPTRGPRSEKLFF.

V usage is TRBV19 and J usage is TRBJ1-5; D is perhaps TRBD1 (5 bases). The CDR3 totals 14 residues. Germline CDR1 is LNHDA and CDR2 is SQIVND (reference sequence). V dropped 3 bases and J dropped 7 bases, with 13 bases sitting between them. Here the CDR3 DNA reads TGTGCCAGTAGTATCAGCAGGGTAGGACAGCCCCAGCATTTT. This gives the protein CASSISRVGQPQHF.

About this clone itself: Other DNA variants within this sample encode the same CDR3. The chain uses TRBV18 and TRBJ2-7; a possible D gene is TRBD2 (6 bases). The V gene lost 3 bases and the J gene lost 2 bases, with 11 bases spanning the gap. The germline V gene has CDR1 KGHSH and CDR2 LQKENI. The CDR3 sequence is 14 residues long. The CDR3 is CASSPGGVPYEQYF. The CDR3 bases are TGTGCCAGCTCACCTGGCGGGGTTCCCTACGAGCAGTACTTC.

The rearrangement uses TRBV2 and TRBJ2-5, with 10 positions matching TRBD1. This CDR3 spans 14 amino acids. V lost 6 bases to trimming and J lost 5 bases; unmatched junction nucleotides: 6. Germline values: CDR1 SNHLY, CDR2 FYNNEI. The CDR3: CASSPDRGQETQYF. The CDR3 DNA sequence: TGTGCCAGCAGCCCCGACAGGGGGCAGGAGACCCAGTACTTC.

This chain links TRBV11-2 with TRBJ1-4; no firm D call. Germline CDR1 reads SGHAT; CDR2 reads FQNNGV. V lost 6 bases and J 8 bases, leaving 16 bases between the germline ends. This CDR3 has 14 amino acids. The CDR3 loop reads CASSQFGVREKLFF. The CDR3 DNA sequence: TGTGCCAGCAGTCAATTCGGGGTTCGCGAAAAACTGTTTTTT.

This clone was counted at least ten times. This chain joins TRBV12-5 and TRBJ2-7; TRBD2 matches 7 bases. The CDR3 runs to 13 residues. Germline V gene lookup returns CDR1 LGHNT and CDR2 FRNRAP. V lost 8 bases and J lost 1; bases outside the gene matches: 5. The CDR3: CASRREESYEQYF. CDR3 nucleotide sequence: TGTGCTAGTCGTCGGGAGGAATCCTACGAGCAGTACTTC.

Comments on this clone: The junction departs from the called germline gene at one end, perhaps through a read error. The V gene is TRBV24-1, the J gene TRBJ1-2; 7 bases match TRBD1. There are 12 residues in the CDR3. CDR1 is KGHDR, CDR2 SFDVKD, per germline. Here the CDR3 reads CATSDPIQGFFF. The CDR3 nucleotides read TGTGCCACCAGTGATCCAATACAGGGGTTTTTCTTC.

The chain is built from TRBV3-1 (or the pseudogene TRBV3-2) and TRBJ2-7; 7 nucleotides match TRBD2. V shed 4 bases and J 6 bases; nucleotides not matched to a gene: 9. The CDR3 totals 14 residues. CDR1 and CDR2 from the germline V gene are LGHDT and YNNKEL (reference sequence). CDR3 sequence reads: CASSPERGGVEQYF. CDR3 DNA sequence: TGTGCCAGCAGCCCCGAAAGGGGAGGGGTCGAGCAGTACTTC.

V gene TRBV27 combines with J gene TRBJ2-3; 8 nucleotides align to TRBD2. Germline V gene data show CDR1 as MNHEY and CDR2 as SMNVEV (reference sequence). The CDR3 covers 19 residues. With V trimmed by 2 bases and J by 6 bases, 19 bases remained unmatched. The CDR3 DNA follows: TGTGCCAGCAGTTTACGCCTTGTGGATAGCGGGACTCGGGGGGATACGCAGTATTTT. It is translated as CASSLRLVDSGTRGDTQYF.

J is TRBJ1-4 and V is TRBV4-3; perhaps TRBD1 as D (6 bases). The CDR3 has 16 amino acids. V dropped 0 bases and J dropped 4 bases, with 12 bases sitting between them. Per germline, CDR1 LGHNA and CDR2 YSLEER. The CDR3 spells CASSQDYREVNEKLFF. CDR3 nucleotide sequence: TGCGCCAGCAGCCAAGACTACAGGGAAGTTAATGAAAAACTGTTTTTT.

This chain joins TRBV5-4 and TRBJ2-1, with 10 bases fitting TRBD2. CDR3 length: 15 amino acids. V lost 4 bases, J lost 5 bases, and 6 bases stayed unmatched. Germline V lookup: CDR1 SGHNT, CDR2 YYREEE (reference sequence). The CDR3, as DNA: TGTGCCAGCAGCCCAGGACTAGCGGACCACAATGAGCAGTTCTTC. Translating it yields CASSPGLADHNEQFF.

This sequence joins TRBV10-3 and TRBJ2-7, with 8 nucleotides matching TRBD2. The CDR3 runs to 15 residues. Trimming cost V 4 bases and J 6 bases; bases outside gene matches: 11. The germline V gene encodes CDR1 ENHRY and CDR2 SYGVKD. CDR3 in DNA: TGTGCCATCAGTGGGGGGAGCGGGAGAGGGGGCGAGCAGTACTTC. As protein: CAISGGSGRGGEQYF.

This sequence joins TRBV2 and TRBJ1-6, with D perhaps TRBD1 (6 bases). CDR3 size: 17 residues. Trimming pared 4 bases from V and 9 bases from J, leaving 22 bases between. The V gene's germline CDR1 is SNHLY and CDR2 FYNNEI. The chain's CDR3 is CASSGQMDSRRRSPLHF. DNA for the CDR3: TGTGCCAGCAGTGGACAAATGGACAGCCGAAGGCGTTCACCCCTCCACTTT.

This clone came up once. CDR3 protein: CASSYVAGLTYNEQFF. The CDR3 DNA is TGTGCCAGCAGTTACGTAGCGGGATTAACCTACAATGAGCAGTTCTTC. The chain links TRBV6-2 or TRBV6-3 to TRBJ2-1, with 8 nucleotides matching TRBD2. Germline V lookup: CDR1 MNHEY, CDR2 SVGEGT. The CDR3 totals 16 residues. The V segment lost 2 bases and the J segment 2 bases; nucleotides outside the gene matches: 5.

The V and J genes are TRBV18 and TRBJ1-5, with a weak D call TRBD1 (5 bases). The CDR3 extends over 14 amino acids. Germline V gene lookup returns CDR1 KGHSH and CDR2 LQKENI. The V and J ends lost 6 bases and 4 bases respectively, with 13 bases between them. DNA of the CDR3: TGTGCCAGCTCCTACACAGGAGGGAATCAGCCCCAGCATTTT. Encoded protein: CASSYTGGNQPQHF.

This chain uses TRBV7-2 with TRBJ2-3; no reliable D call. The V gene's germline CDR1 is SGHTA and CDR2 FQGNSA. There are 14 residues in the CDR3. V lost 3 bases and J 2 bases, leaving 9 bases between the germline ends. This chain's CDR3 is CASSLRMDTDTQYF. The DNA for the CDR3 is TGTGCCAGCAGCTTGAGGATGGACACAGATACGCAGTATTTT.

This clone was detected a few times. The V call is TRBV12-3 or TRBV12-4, the J call TRBJ1-5; D call uncertain. The CDR3 is made up of 13 amino acids. V was cut by 2 bases and J by 6 bases, with 8 bases left in between. CDR3 sequence reads: CASSLPPSQPQHF. Written as DNA, the CDR3 is TGTGCCAGCAGTTTACCCCCTAGTCAGCCCCAGCATTTT.

This clone was detected once. The V and J genes are TRBV9 and TRBJ1-2; D is perhaps TRBD1 (5 bases). Germline V gene lookup returns CDR1 SGDLS and CDR2 YYNGEE. V lost 4 bases to trimming and J lost 3 bases, with 13 bases between them. This CDR3 is 14 amino acids long. In DNA form, the CDR3 reads TGTGCCAGCAGCTATCAATCGACAGACTATGGCTACACCTTC. Protein: CASSYQSTDYGYTF.

The chain employs TRBV6-5 and TRBJ1-1, with D uncertain. V was shortened by 2 bases and J by 7 bases, with 20 bases between the two germline ends. The CDR3 loop spans 16 amino acids. Germline CDR1 and CDR2: MNHEY and SVGAGI. The CDR3 nucleotides are TGTGCCAGCAGTTACGGTATGGGCATACCTTCTTTTGAAGCTTTCTTT. Its translation is CASSYGMGIPSFEAFF.

This chain joins TRBV11-2 and TRBJ2-2, with TRBD2 matching over 7 bases. Germline-derived CDR1 and CDR2 are SGHAT and FQNNGV. V was clipped by 2 bases and J by 7 bases; unmatched bases: 10. The CDR3 loop spans 16 amino acids. The CDR3 loop is CASSLKGRVDGGELFF. The CDR3 bases are TGTGCCAGCAGCTTAAAGGGGAGGGTTGATGGCGGGGAGCTGTTTTTT.

As to this clone: Different DNA sequences within this sample yield the same CDR3. The chain recombines TRBV30 with TRBJ1-2; the match to TRBD1 covers 9 bases. Germline CDR1 is GTSNPN and CDR2 is SVGIG (reference sequence). V lost 0 bases to trimming and J lost 2 bases; unmatched junction nucleotides: 4. The CDR3 is made up of 15 amino acids. This CDR3 is CAWSVQGARNYGYTF. The CDR3 DNA reads TGTGCCTGGAGTGTACAGGGGGCTCGGAACTATGGCTACACCTTC.

The chain joins TRBV9 to TRBJ2-1; TRBD2 agrees at 9 bases. Germline trimming cut 0 bases from V and 6 bases from J; bases unmatched to any gene: 4. The CDR3 contains 15 residues. Germline V gives CDR1 SGDLS, CDR2 YYNGEE. The DNA of the CDR3 is TGTGCCAGCAGCGTAGTGTTAGCGGGAGTCAATGAGCAGTTCTTC. Its protein product is CASSVVLAGVNEQFF.

J is TRBJ2-2 and V is TRBV9; TRBD2 aligns across 8 bases. V was pared by 6 bases and J by 4 bases, with 8 bases of the junction left unmatched. The length of the CDR3 is 15 residues. The germline V gene has CDR1 SGDLS and CDR2 YYNGEE. The CDR3 DNA sequence: TGTGCCAGCACCACGCGGGAGGCGAGCACCGGGGAGCTGTTTTTT. This translates into CASTTREASTGELFF.

This clone showed up just once. V and J are TRBV27 and TRBJ2-3; 10 positions match TRBD2. V gave up 6 bases and J gave up 2 bases; unmatched junction bases: 5. CDR1 MNHEY and CDR2 SMNVEV come from the germline V gene (reference sequence). The CDR3 length is 15 residues. DNA for the CDR3: TGTGCCAGCAGGGGTAGCGGGAGGCTCACAGATACGCAGTATTTT. Protein sequence: CASRGSGRLTDTQYF.